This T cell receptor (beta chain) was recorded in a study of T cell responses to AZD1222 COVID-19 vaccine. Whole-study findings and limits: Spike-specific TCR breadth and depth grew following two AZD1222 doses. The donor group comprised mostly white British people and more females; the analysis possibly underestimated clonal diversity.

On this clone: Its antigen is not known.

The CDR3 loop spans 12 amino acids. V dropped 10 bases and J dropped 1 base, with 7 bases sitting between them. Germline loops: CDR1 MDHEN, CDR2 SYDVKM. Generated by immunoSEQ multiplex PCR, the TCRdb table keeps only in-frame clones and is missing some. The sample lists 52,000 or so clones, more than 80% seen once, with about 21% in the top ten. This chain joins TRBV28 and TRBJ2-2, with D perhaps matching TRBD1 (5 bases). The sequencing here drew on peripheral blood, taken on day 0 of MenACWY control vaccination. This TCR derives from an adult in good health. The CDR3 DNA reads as TGTGCCACCGACAGGAACACCGGGGAGCTGTTTTTT. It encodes CATDRNTGELFF.